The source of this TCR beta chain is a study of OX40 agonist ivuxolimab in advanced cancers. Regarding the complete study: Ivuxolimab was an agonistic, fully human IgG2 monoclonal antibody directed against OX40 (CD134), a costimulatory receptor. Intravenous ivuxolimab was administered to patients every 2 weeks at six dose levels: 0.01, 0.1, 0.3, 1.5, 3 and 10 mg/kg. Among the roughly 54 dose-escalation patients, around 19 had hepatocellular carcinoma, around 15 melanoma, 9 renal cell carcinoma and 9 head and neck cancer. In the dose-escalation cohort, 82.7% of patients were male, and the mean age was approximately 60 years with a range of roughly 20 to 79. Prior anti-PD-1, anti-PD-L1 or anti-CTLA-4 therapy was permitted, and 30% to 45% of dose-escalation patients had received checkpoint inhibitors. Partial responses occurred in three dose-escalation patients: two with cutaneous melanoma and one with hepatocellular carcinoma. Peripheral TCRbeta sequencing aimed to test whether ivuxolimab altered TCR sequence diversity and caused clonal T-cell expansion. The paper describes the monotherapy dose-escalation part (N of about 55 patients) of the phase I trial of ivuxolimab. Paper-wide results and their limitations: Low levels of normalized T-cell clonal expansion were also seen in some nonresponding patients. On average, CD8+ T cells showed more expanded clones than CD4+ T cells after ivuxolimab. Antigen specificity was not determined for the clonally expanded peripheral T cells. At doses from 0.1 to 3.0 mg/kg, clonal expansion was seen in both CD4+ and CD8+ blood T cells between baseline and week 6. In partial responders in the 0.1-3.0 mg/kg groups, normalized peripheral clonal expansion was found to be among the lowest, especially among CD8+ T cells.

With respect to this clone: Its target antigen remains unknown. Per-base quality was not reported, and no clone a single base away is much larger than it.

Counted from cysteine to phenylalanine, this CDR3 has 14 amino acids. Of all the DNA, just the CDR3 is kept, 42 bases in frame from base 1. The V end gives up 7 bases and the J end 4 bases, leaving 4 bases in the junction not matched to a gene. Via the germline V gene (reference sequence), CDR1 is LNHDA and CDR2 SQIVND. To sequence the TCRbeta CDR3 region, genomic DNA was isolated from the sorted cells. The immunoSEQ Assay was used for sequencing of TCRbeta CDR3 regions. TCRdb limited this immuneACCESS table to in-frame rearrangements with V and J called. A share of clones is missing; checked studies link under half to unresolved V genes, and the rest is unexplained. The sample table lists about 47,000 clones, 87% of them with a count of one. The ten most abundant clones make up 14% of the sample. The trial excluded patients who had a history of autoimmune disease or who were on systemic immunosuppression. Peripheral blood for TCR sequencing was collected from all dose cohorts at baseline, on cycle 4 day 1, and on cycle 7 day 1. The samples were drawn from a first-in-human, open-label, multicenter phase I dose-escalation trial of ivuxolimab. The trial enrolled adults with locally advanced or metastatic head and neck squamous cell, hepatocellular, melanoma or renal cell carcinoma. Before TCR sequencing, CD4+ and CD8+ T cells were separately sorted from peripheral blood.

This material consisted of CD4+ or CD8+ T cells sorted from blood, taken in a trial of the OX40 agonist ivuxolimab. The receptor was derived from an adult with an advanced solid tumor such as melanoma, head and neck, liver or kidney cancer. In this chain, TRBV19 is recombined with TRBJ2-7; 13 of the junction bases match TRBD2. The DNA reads TGTGCCAGTACCAGGACTAGCGGGAGTTACGAGCAGTACTTC. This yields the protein CASTRTSGSYEQYF.